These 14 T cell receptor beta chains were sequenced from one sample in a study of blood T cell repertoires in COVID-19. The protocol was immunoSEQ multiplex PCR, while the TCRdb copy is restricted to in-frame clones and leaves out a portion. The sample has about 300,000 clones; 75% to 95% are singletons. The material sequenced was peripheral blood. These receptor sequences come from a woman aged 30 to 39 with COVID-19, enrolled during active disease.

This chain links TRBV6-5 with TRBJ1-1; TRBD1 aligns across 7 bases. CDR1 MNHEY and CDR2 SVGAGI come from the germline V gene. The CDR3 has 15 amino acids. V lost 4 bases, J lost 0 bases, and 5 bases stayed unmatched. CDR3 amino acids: CASSSWTGLNTEAFF. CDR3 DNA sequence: TGTGCCAGCAGTTCCTGGACAGGACTGAACACTGAAGCTTTCTTT.

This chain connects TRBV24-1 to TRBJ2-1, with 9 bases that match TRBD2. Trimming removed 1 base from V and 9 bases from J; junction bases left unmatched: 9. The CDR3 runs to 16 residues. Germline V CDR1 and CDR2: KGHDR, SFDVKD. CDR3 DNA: TGTGCCACCAGTGATTTTAGCGGGAGCCCATCAGCTGAGCAGTTCTTC. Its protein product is CATSDFSGSPSAEQFF.

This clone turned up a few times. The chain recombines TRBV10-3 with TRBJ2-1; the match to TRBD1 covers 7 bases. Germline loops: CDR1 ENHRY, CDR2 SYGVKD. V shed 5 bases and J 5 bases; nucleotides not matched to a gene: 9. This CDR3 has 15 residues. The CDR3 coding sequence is TGTGCCATCAGTCCTTCCGGGACAGTAAACAATGAGCAGTTCTTC. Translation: CAISPSGTVNNEQFF.

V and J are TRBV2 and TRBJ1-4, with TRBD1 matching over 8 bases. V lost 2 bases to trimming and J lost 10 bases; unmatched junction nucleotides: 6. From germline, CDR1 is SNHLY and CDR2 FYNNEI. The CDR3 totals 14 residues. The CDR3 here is CASSEQGAIGKLFF. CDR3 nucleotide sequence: TGTGCCAGCAGTGAACAGGGGGCGATCGGAAAACTGTTTTTT.

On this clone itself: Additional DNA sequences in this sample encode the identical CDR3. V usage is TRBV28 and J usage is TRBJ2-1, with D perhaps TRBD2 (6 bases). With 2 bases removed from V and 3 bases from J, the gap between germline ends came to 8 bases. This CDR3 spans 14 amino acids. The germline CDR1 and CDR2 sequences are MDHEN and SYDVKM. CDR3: CASSLPGSYNEQFF. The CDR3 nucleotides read TGTGCCAGCAGTTTACCCGGGAGCTACAATGAGCAGTTCTTC. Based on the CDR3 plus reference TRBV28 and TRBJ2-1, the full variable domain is DVKVTQSSRYLVKRTGEKVFLECVQDMDHENMFWYRQDPGLGLRLIYFSYDVKMKEKGDIPEGYSVSREKKERFSLILESASTNQTSMYLCASSLPGSYNEQFFGPGTRLTVL.

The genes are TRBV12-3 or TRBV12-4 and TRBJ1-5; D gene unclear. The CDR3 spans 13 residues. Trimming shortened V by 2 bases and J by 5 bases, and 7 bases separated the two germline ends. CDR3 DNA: TGTGCCAGCAGTTTAAGTCGGGATCAGCCCCAGCATTTT. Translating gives CASSLSRDQPQHF.

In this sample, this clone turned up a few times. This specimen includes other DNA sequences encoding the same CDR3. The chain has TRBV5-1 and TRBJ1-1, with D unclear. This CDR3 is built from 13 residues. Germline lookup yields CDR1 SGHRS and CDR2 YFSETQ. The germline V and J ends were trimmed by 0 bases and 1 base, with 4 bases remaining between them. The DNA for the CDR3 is TGCGCCAGCAGCTTGGCCGGGAACACTGAAGCTTTCTTT. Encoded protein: CASSLAGNTEAFF.

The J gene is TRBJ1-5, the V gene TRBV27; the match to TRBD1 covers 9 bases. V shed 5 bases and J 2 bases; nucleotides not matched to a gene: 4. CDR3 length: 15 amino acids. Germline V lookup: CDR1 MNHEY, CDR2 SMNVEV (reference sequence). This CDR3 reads CASSLGTGRNQPQHF. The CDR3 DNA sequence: TGTGCCAGCAGTCTAGGGACAGGGCGCAATCAGCCCCAGCATTTT.

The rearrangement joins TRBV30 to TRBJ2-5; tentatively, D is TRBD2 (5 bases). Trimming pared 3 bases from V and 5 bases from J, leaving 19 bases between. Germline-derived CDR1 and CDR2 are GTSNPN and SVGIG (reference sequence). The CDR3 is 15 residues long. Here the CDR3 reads CAWSAIGGRRETQYF. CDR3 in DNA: TGTGCCTGGAGCGCGATAGGAGGCAGGAGGGAGACCCAGTACTTC.

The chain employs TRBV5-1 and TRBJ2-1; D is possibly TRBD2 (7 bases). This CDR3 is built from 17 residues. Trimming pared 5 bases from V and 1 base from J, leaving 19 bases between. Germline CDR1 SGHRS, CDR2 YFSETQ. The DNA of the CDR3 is TGCGCCAGCAGTCTCTTTGGGGGGGCGAGTTCCTACAATGAGCAGTTCTTC. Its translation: CASSLFGGASSYNEQFF.

CDR3 loop: CASSDGLAGYSSYNEQFF. In DNA form, the CDR3 reads TGTGCCAGCAGTGATGGACTAGCGGGATATAGCTCCTACAATGAGCAGTTCTTC. This chain connects TRBV2 to TRBJ2-1; 12 bases are a match to TRBD2. After removal of 3 bases from V and 0 bases from J, the junction contained 6 bases not matched to a gene. Per germline, CDR1 SNHLY and CDR2 FYNNEI. The CDR3 is made up of 18 amino acids.

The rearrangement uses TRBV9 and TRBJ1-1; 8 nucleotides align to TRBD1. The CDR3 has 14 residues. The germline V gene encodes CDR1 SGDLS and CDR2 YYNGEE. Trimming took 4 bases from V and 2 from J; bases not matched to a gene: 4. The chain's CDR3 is CASSPDRVNTEAFF. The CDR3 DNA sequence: TGTGCCAGCAGCCCGGACAGGGTAAACACTGAAGCTTTCTTT.

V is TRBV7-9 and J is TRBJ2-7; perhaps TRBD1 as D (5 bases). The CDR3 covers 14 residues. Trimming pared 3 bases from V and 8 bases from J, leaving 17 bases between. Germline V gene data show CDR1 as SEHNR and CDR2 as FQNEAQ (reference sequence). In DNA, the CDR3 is TGTGCCAGCAGCTTTTCCCCAGGGATTTGGAAGCAGTACTTC. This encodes CASSFSPGIWKQYF.

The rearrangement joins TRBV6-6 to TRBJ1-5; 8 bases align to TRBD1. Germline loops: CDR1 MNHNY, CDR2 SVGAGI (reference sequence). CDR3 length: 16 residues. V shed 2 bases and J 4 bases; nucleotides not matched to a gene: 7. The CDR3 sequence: CASSYPGGQGNQPQHF. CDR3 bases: TGTGCCAGCAGTTACCCTGGAGGACAGGGTAATCAGCCCCAGCATTTT.